This TCR beta chain comes out of a study of radiotherapy plus CTLA-4 blockade in lung cancer. Whole-study results and caveats: The best prediction of response reportedly came from early blood T cell clone dynamics, with interferon-beta.

CDR1 and CDR2 from the germline V gene are SGHTA and FQGNSA. The V and J ends lost 4 bases and 2 bases respectively, with 12 bases between them. The CDR3 is made up of 14 amino acids. This clone has only a few counts. Its specificity is not known. Focal radiation and CTLA-4 blockade (ipilimumab) were tested in chemo-refractory metastatic non-small-cell lung cancer patients. Produced via immunoSEQ multiplex PCR; TCRdb's table is partial and in-frame only. In the table there are approximately 45,000 clones, around 63% of which are singletons. The chain recombines TRBV7-2 with TRBJ2-7; D might be TRBD1 (5 bases). The TCR originated in a human donor with non-small cell lung cancer who had a partial response to radiotherapy plus ipilimumab. The specimen comprised peripheral blood, sampled from a patient treated with radiotherapy plus ipilimumab. The DNA for the CDR3 is TGTGCCAGCAGCTCAGGGAAAGTACCCTACGAGCAGTACTTC. Its translation: CASSSGKVPYEQYF. The whole variable domain, remainder taken from reference TRBV7-2 and TRBJ2-7, is GAGVSQSPSNKVTEKGKDVELRCDPISGHTALYWYRQSLGQGLEFLIYFQGNSAPDKSGLPSDRFSAERTGGSVSTLTIQRTQQEDSAVYLCASSSGKVPYEQYFGPGTRLTVT.